The present T cell receptor (beta chain) was sequenced within a study of blood T cell repertoires in COVID-19. Background on the study: T cells, B-cell-depleted T cells, or PBMCs supplied cDNA or gDNA.

Under the authors' procedure: Amplifying reference gene primers gave estimates of nucleated cell counts. Sequencing used immunoSEQ multiplex PCR; TCRdb keeps in-frame clones, though not all of them. D and trimming come from the DNA, and the V and J calls and clone size come from that table. The table lists 150,000 to 250,000 clones, 75% to 90% of them singletons, with about 2.2% in the top ten. Adults between roughly 18 and 89 years of age took part from about two dozen US areas. Cohort 3 recovery required two negative PCRs, clearance, or symptom resolution. This clone occurred once. This CDR3 is 13 amino acids long. Trimming took off 4 bases at V and 4 bases at J, with 11 bases between the two ends. The germline gives CDR1 SGDLS, CDR2 YYNGEE.

Material for sequencing was PBMCs or T cells enriched from blood (not recorded which). The receptor was derived from a woman in her twenties or thirties who had recovered from COVID-19. The J gene is TRBJ2-5, the V gene TRBV9; the D gene is possibly TRBD2 (5 bases). CDR3 loop: CASSRSGTETQYF. Here the CDR3 DNA reads TGTGCCAGCAGCCGGTCGGGAACAGAGACCCAGTACTTC.